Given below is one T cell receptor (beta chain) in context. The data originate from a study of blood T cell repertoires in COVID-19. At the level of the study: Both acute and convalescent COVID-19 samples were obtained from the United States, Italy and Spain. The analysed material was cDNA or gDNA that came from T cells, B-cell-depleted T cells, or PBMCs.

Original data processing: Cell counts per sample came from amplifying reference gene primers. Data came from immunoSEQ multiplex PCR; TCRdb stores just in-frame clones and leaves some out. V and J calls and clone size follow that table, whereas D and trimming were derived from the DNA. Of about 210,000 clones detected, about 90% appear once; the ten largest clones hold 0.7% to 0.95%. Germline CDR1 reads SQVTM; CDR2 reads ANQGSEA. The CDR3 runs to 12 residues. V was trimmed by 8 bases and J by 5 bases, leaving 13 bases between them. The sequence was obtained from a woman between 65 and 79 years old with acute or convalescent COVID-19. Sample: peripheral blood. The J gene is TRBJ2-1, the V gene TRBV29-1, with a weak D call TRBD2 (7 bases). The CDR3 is CSSRGGHNEQFF. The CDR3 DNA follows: TGCAGCTCTAGGGGGGGCCACAATGAGCAGTTCTTC.